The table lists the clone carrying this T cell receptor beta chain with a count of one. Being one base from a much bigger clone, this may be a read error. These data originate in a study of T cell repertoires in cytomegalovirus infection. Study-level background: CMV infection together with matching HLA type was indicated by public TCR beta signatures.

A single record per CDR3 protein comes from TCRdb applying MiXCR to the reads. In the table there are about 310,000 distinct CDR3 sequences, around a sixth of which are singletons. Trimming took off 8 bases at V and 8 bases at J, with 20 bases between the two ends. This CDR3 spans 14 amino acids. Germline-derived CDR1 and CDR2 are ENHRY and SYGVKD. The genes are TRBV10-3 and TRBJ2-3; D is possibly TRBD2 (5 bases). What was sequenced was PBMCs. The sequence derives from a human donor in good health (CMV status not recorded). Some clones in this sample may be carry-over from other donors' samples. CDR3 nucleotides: TGTGCCATCGGAGGTACGGAAGCTCCAGGTACGCAGTATTTT. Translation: CAIGGTEAPGTQYF.